This entry lists 14 T cell receptor beta chains sequenced from one sample in a study of tumor-infiltrating lymphocytes in localized non-small cell lung cancer. Generated by immunoSEQ multiplex PCR, the TCRdb table keeps only in-frame clones and is missing some. The sample records 9,500 to 14,000 clones, around 84% being singletons. Sequencing used lung tumor tissue. Source of these receptors: a human donor with non-small cell lung cancer.

The CDR3 spells CASHRGHEQYF. In DNA form, the CDR3 reads TGTGCCAGCCACAGGGGTCACGAGCAGTACTTC. V usage is TRBV6-5 and J usage is TRBJ2-7; 7 nucleotides line up with TRBD1. Germline V gene lookup returns CDR1 MNHEY and CDR2 SVGAGI. The V segment lost 8 bases and the J segment 5 bases; nucleotides outside the gene matches: 3. The CDR3 spans 11 residues.

DNA of the CDR3: TGCAGCGTTGGGGGTGGACAGGGGGATGGGAATGAGCAGTTCTTC. Encoded protein: CSVGGGQGDGNEQFF. The chain recombines TRBV29-1 with TRBJ2-1; TRBD1 matches at 10 bases. V was clipped by 4 bases and J by 7 bases; unmatched bases: 10. CDR3 length equals 15 residues. Germline V gives CDR1 SQVTM, CDR2 ANQGSEA.

The V and J genes are TRBV29-1 and TRBJ2-3; D is perhaps TRBD2 (6 bases). Germline values: CDR1 SQVTM, CDR2 ANQGSEA. V lost 6 bases to trimming and J lost 1 base, with 11 bases between them. This CDR3 has 13 amino acids. CDR3 coding DNA: TGCAGCGTCTTTTTAGCGGGCACAGATACGCAGTATTTT. The encoded protein is CSVFLAGTDTQYF.

The V and J genes are TRBV27 and TRBJ1-1; the D gene is possibly TRBD1 (6 bases). The CDR3 extends over 15 amino acids. Germline-derived CDR1 and CDR2 are MNHEY and SMNVEV (reference sequence). The V gene lost 4 bases and the J gene lost 2 bases, with 14 bases spanning the gap. CDR3 amino acids: CASSSASRGNTEAFF. The CDR3 bases are TGTGCCAGCAGTTCCGCCTCCAGGGGAAACACTGAAGCTTTCTTT.

CDR3 DNA sequence: TGTGCCAGCAGAGCGACAGGGGGAATGAACACTGAAGCTTTCTTT. Amino acids: CASRATGGMNTEAFF. The V gene is TRBV2, the J gene TRBJ1-1, with 9 bases that match TRBD1. J gave up 0 bases and V 6 bases, and 5 bases lay outside the gene matches. CDR3 length: 15 amino acids. CDR1 is SNHLY, CDR2 FYNNEI, per germline.

The chain joins TRBV5-8 to TRBJ2-7, with 11 nucleotides matching TRBD2. The CDR3 runs 15 residues. Germline CDR1 is SGHTS and CDR2 is YDEGEE. The V segment lost 3 bases and the J segment 7 bases; nucleotides outside the gene matches: 9. CDR3 region: CASSSKGLAVEEQYF. CDR3 nucleotide sequence: TGTGCCAGCAGCTCCAAGGGACTAGCGGTCGAAGAGCAGTACTTC.

This clone was picked up a small number of times. The chain combines TRBV27 with TRBJ1-2; D is uncertain. The CDR3 runs to 12 residues. Germline CDR1 MNHEY, CDR2 SMNVEV (reference sequence). Trimming pared 6 bases from V and 4 bases from J, leaving 9 bases between. DNA for the CDR3: TGTGCCAGCAGGGACCCCACCTATGGCTACACCTTC. Encoded protein: CASRDPTYGYTF.

The chain joins TRBV27 to TRBJ1-2; D is ambiguous. Germline V gives CDR1 MNHEY, CDR2 SMNVEV (reference sequence). The CDR3 runs 13 residues. Trimming removed 7 bases from V and 0 bases from J, with 9 bases in between. The CDR3 reads CASKGPANYGYTF. CDR3 in DNA: TGTGCCAGCAAAGGACCTGCTAACTATGGCTACACCTTC.

The chain employs TRBV29-1 and TRBJ2-2, with 10 positions matching TRBD1. Germline V lookup: CDR1 SQVTM, CDR2 ANQGSEA. This CDR3 is 16 amino acids long. V trimming: 5 bases; J trimming: 2 bases; junction bases outside the gene matches: 8. This chain's CDR3 is CSVKKTGGLNTGELFF. In nucleotides, the CDR3 is TGCAGCGTTAAAAAGACAGGGGGCCTTAACACCGGGGAGCTGTTTTTT.

The chain joins TRBV4-1 to TRBJ2-5; 9 positions agree with TRBD2. The V and J ends lost 0 bases and 4 bases, in that order; junction bases with no gene match: 6. Germline loops: CDR1 MGHRA, CDR2 YSYEKL. This CDR3 comprises 16 residues. The CDR3 loop reads CASSQESSGGRETQYF. CDR3 sequence (DNA): TGCGCCAGCAGCCAAGAATCCAGCGGGGGGAGAGAGACCCAGTACTTC.

V usage is TRBV29-1 and J usage is TRBJ1-1; 7 bases are shared with TRBD1. The junction had 7 bases not matched to a gene; V was cut back by 1 base and J by 5 bases. Germline CDR1 and CDR2: SQVTM and ANQGSEA. CDR3 size: 14 residues. The CDR3, as DNA: TGCAGCGTTGAAGGGAAGACAGGGAGGACTGAAGCTTTCTTT. Amino acid sequence: CSVEGKTGRTEAFF. Variable domain in full (rest from reference TRBV29-1 and TRBJ1-1): SAVISQKPSRDICQRGTSLTIQCQVDSQVTMMFWYRQQPGQSLTLIATANQGSEATYESGFVIDKFPISRPNLTFSTLTVSNMSPEDSSIYLCSVEGKTGRTEAFFGQGTRLTVV.

The chain carries TRBV6-6 and TRBJ1-1, with D hard to call. CDR3 length equals 14 residues. Trimming pared 1 base from V and 1 base from J, leaving 7 bases between. Germline CDR1 and CDR2: MNHNY and SVGAGI (reference sequence). The DNA of the CDR3 is TGTGCCAGCAGTTACTTGGGAGGGAACACTGAAGCTTTCTTT. Translation gives CASSYLGGNTEAFF.

The chain joins TRBV7-2 to TRBJ2-5, with D possibly matching TRBD1 (6 bases). Germline V gives CDR1 SGHTA, CDR2 FQGNSA. The CDR3 is made up of 14 amino acids. V was cut by 5 bases and J by 5 bases, with 15 bases left in between. The CDR3 DNA follows: TGTGCCAGCAGCCAGGACAGAGTTATTGAGACCCAGTACTTC. Its protein is CASSQDRVIETQYF.

The rearrangement uses TRBV7-8 and TRBJ1-2, with 9 bases that match TRBD1. The CDR3 loop spans 15 amino acids. CDR1 and CDR2 from the germline V gene are SGHVS and FQNEAQ. Losses at the gene ends were 8 bases for V and 4 bases for J; bases not matched to a gene: 11. Here the CDR3 reads CASAPRTGEIYGYTF. The DNA for the CDR3 is TGTGCCAGCGCCCCCCGGACAGGGGAGATCTATGGCTACACCTTC.